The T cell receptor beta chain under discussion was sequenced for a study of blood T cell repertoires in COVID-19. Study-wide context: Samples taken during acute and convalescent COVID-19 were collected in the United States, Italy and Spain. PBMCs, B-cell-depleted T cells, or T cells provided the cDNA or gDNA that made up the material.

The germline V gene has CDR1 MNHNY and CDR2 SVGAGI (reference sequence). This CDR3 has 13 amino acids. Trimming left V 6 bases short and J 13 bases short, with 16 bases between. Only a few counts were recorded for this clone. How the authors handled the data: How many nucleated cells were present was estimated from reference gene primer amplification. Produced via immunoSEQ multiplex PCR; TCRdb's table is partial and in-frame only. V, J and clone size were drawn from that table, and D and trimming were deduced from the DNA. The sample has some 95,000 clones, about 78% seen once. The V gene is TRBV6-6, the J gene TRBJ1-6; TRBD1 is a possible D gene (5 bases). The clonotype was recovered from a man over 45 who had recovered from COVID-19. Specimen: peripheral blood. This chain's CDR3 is CASSLDTGVPLHF. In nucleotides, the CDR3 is TGTGCCAGCAGCCTCGACACGGGGGTGCCCCTCCACTTT.